The 17 T cell receptor beta chains below were found in one sample sequenced in a study of T cells in Graves' hyperthyroidism and ophthalmopathy. RNA transcripts served as the template for amplifying TCR beta CDR3 regions. Primed by the HTBI set, a first-round RT-PCR was run on the TCR CDR3. MiXCR, run by TCRdb on the multiplex PCR reads, gives a single entry per CDR3 protein. The table shows hundreds of thousands of distinct CDR3 sequences, with 15% to 19% occurring only once. The sequencing input was blood. These receptors were taken from a woman aged 18-29 years with Graves' hyperthyroidism.

In this sample, this clonotype turned up many times. This chain connects TRBV19 to TRBJ1-1; D not certain. There are 13 residues in the CDR3. Per germline, CDR1 LNHDA and CDR2 SQIVND (reference sequence). Trimming left V 5 bases short and J 1 base short, with 8 bases between. The CDR3 spells CASSPRSNTEAFF. The CDR3 DNA reads as TGTGCCAGTAGTCCTCGATCGAACACTGAAGCTTTCTTT.

In this sample, this clonotype turned up many times. The chain uses TRBV5-1 and TRBJ1-2; no clear D gene. The V end was cut by 4 bases, the J end by 7 bases, with 14 bases between. Germline V gives CDR1 SGHRS, CDR2 YFSETQ. This CDR3 contains 13 residues. As DNA, the CDR3 is TGCGCCAGCAGCGGAGGGCAGAGTCCTGGCTACACCTTC. Protein sequence: CASSGGQSPGYTF.

The sample holds many counts of this clonotype. J is TRBJ2-3 and V is TRBV7-8; weak D call: TRBD1 (6 bases). Deletions cut 5 bases from V and 0 bases from J, with 12 bases between. This CDR3 spans 15 amino acids. From germline, CDR1 is SGHVS and CDR2 FQNEAQ. The CDR3 spells CASSLTGSSTDTQYF. CDR3 coding DNA: TGTGCCAGCAGCCTTACAGGGTCTAGCACAGATACGCAGTATTTT.

This clonotype was recorded many times. The rearrangement links TRBV2 to TRBJ2-6, with 8 nucleotides matching TRBD1. V was pared by 4 bases and J by 12 bases, with 8 bases of the junction left unmatched. CDR1 is SNHLY and CDR2 is FYNNEI in the germline V gene. The CDR3 sequence is 14 residues long. The CDR3 region has the DNA TGTGCCAGCAGTGTCCGGGACAGGTCCGGCGTCCTGACTTTC. Residues: CASSVRDRSGVLTF.

This chain joins TRBV6-5 and TRBJ2-1, with TRBD2 matching over 14 bases. The CDR3 contains 19 residues. Unmatched junction bases numbered 18, after V lost 2 bases and J lost 12 bases. The germline V gene encodes CDR1 MNHEY and CDR2 SVGAGI. As DNA, the CDR3 is TGTGCCAGCAGTTACATCGGGTCGATAGGACTAGCGGGAGGTGGTCCGCAGTTCTTC. This codes for CASSYIGSIGLAGGGPQFF.

This clonotype came up many times. V gene TRBV5-5 combines with J gene TRBJ2-7, with no clear D. V lost 0 bases to trimming and J lost 1 base, with 5 bases between them. The CDR3 loop spans 13 amino acids. CDR1 and CDR2 from the germline V gene are SGHKS and YYEKEE (reference sequence). CDR3 in amino acids: CASSLVHSYEQYF. CDR3 DNA sequence: TGTGCCAGCAGCTTGGTACATTCCTACGAGCAGTACTTC.

The V call is TRBV7-3, the J call TRBJ2-5, with 8 bases lining up with TRBD2. With V trimmed by 2 bases and J by 7 bases, 3 bases remained unmatched. Per germline, CDR1 SGHTA and CDR2 FQGTGA. The CDR3 covers 13 residues. The CDR3: CASSLVAGGTQYF. The CDR3 DNA sequence: TGTGCCAGCAGCTTAGTGGCGGGGGGGACCCAGTACTTC.

The chain combines TRBV20-1 with TRBJ2-1; possibly TRBD2 for D (6 bases). With 4 bases removed from V and 4 bases from J, the gap between germline ends came to 11 bases. There are 13 residues in the CDR3. Germline CDR1 is DFQATT and CDR2 is SNEGSKA (reference sequence). CDR3 bases: TGCAGTGCTATAAAAGCGGGTTACAATGAGCAGTTCTTC. Translation: CSAIKAGYNEQFF.

This clonotype was found many times. This chain links TRBV10-3 with TRBJ2-7, with TRBD1 as a possible D gene (5 bases). V lost 2 bases to trimming and J lost 5 bases, with 10 bases between them. The CDR3 consists of 13 residues. Germline CDR1 is ENHRY and CDR2 is SYGVKD. The CDR3 region has the DNA TGTGCCATCAGTGAGATCCCAGGGAACGAGCAGTACTTC. Translation gives CAISEIPGNEQYF.

In its sample, this clonotype was seen many times. The chain is built from TRBV27 and TRBJ2-1, with D hard to call. CDR3 length: 17 amino acids. Trimming shortened V by 0 bases and J by 0 bases, and 12 bases separated the two germline ends. Germline V gene lookup returns CDR1 MNHEY and CDR2 SMNVEV (reference sequence). CDR3 in DNA: TGTGCCAGCAGTTTATCCCTCCCAGCAAGCTCCTACAATGAGCAGTTCTTC. Amino acid sequence: CASSLSLPASSYNEQFF.

This clonotype was counted ten times or more. The chain is built from TRBV28 and TRBJ1-4; 9 bases are shared with TRBD1. The CDR3 runs to 18 residues. Losses at the gene ends were 6 bases for V and 2 bases for J; bases not matched to a gene: 13. Germline loops: CDR1 MDHEN, CDR2 SYDVKM. This CDR3 is CASSSVGTGYATNEKLFF. As DNA, the CDR3 is TGTGCCAGCAGCTCGGTTGGGACAGGGTATGCTACTAATGAAAAACTGTTTTTT.

This clonotype appeared a few times. A much larger clonotype is one base distant, so this may be a read error. The final CDR3 position lacks the conserved phenylalanine or tryptophan, pointing to a likely read error. The chain couples TRBV12-3 or TRBV12-4 to TRBJ2-3, with 12 bases matching TRBD2. Trimming removed 6 bases from V and 4 bases from J; junction bases left unmatched: 2. The CDR3 has 14 amino acids. Here the CDR3 reads CASSRTSGADTQYS. The CDR3, as DNA: TGTGCCAGCAGCCGGACTAGCGGGGCAGATACGCAGTATTCT.

This clonotype was observed at least ten times. V gene TRBV12-3 or TRBV12-4 combines with J gene TRBJ1-2; TRBD1 might be the D (6 bases). This CDR3 is 14 amino acids long. Trimming stripped 5 bases from V and 0 bases from J, with 10 bases between. The CDR3 spells CASSVGQSNYGYTF. In DNA, the CDR3 is TGTGCCAGCAGTGTTGGACAGTCTAACTATGGCTACACCTTC.

There are a few counts of this clonotype. The chain couples TRBV19 to TRBJ2-3; 8 bases match TRBD2. V lost 6 bases to trimming and J lost 2 bases; unmatched junction nucleotides: 10. This CDR3 is 16 amino acids long. The germline gives CDR1 LNHDA, CDR2 SQIVND (reference sequence). The CDR3 protein is CASSMIAGRDTDTQYF. The CDR3 DNA reads as TGTGCCAGTAGCATGATAGCGGGGCGCGACACAGATACGCAGTATTTT.

The chain uses TRBV7-8 and TRBJ2-2; TRBD1 is a possible D gene (6 bases). CDR3 length equals 15 residues. V dropped 6 bases and J dropped 1 base, with 12 bases sitting between them. Germline CDR1 and CDR2: SGHVS and FQNEAQ. As DNA, the CDR3 is TGTGCCAGCAGACAACAACAGGGGAACACCGGGGAGCTGTTTTTT. Translating gives CASRQQQGNTGELFF.

As regards this clonotype: This may arise from a read error, as a much more abundant clone is one base away. The rearrangement uses TRBV7-2 and TRBJ2-7; tentative D call: TRBD2 (6 bases). This CDR3 comprises 14 residues. Looked up from germline, CDR1 is SGHTA and CDR2 is FQGNSA. CDR3: CASSSRRGWEERYF. CDR3 bases: TGTGCCAGCAGCTCCCGGCGAGGCTGGGAGGAGCGGTACTTC.

Many counts were recorded for this clonotype. The chain uses TRBV3-1 and TRBJ1-2; a possible D gene is TRBD1 (5 bases). Trimming took off 4 bases at V and 0 bases at J, with 15 bases between the two ends. The CDR3 runs 16 residues. The germline gives CDR1 LGHDT, CDR2 YNNKEL (reference sequence). In DNA, the CDR3 is TGTGCCAGCAGCCTGAGGTCGTTGACAGCTAACTATGGCTACACCTTC. This codes for CASSLRSLTANYGYTF.